This is a list of T cell receptor beta chains from one sample in a study of blood T cell repertoires in COVID-19. The repertoire was sequenced with immunoSEQ multiplex PCR; TCRdb's copy has only in-frame clones and lacks some. Among some 40,000 clones listed, about 80% were seen once. The sequencing sample was made of peripheral blood. These receptor sequences come from a man aged 70-80 years with acute or convalescent COVID-19. CDR3s leave out the opening cysteine and the closing phenylalanine or tryptophan. D genes are given only for firm matches.

V: TRBV21-1; J: TRBJ2-7; D: .; CDR3: ASSKVGQGIDEQY
V: TRBV7-9; J: TRBJ2-3; D: TRBD2; CDR3: ASSLGLAGSASTDTQY
V: TRBV29-1; J: TRBJ1-2; D: .; CDR3: SDLGRSAYGYT
V: TRBV2; J: TRBJ1-4; D: .; CDR3: ASSELRGGEEKLF
V: TRBV5-6; J: TRBJ1-2; D: .; CDR3: ASSLQGKNYGYT
V: TRBV15; J: TRBJ2-3; D: .; CDR3: ATGGRRGHKDTQY
V: TRBV3-1/TRBV3-2; J: TRBJ1-6; D: TRBD1; CDR3: ASSLGTGSNSPLH
V: TRBV5-6; J: TRBJ1-5; D: .; CDR3: ASSLYGYNQPQH
V: TRBV5-4; J: TRBJ1-5; D: .; CDR3: ASSPEGPGTQPQH
V: TRBV28; J: TRBJ1-3; D: TRBD1; CDR3: ASSFVAGGENTIY
V: TRBV6-5; J: TRBJ1-5; D: .; CDR3: ASSYRSGSNQPQH
V: TRBV3-1/TRBV3-2; J: TRBJ2-2; D: .; CDR3: ASSQPPQGYTGELF
V: TRBV6-6; J: TRBJ2-1; D: .; CDR3: ASSPRQSSLRLSSYNEQF
V: TRBV9; J: TRBJ1-2; D: TRBD1; CDR3: ASSVAGGIGYT
V: TRBV7-7; J: TRBJ2-5; D: .; CDR3: ASSLGRLIAQETQY
V: TRBV6-5; J: TRBJ1-5; D: .; CDR3: ASSYKRGQPQH
V: TRBV7-2; J: TRBJ1-2; D: TRBD1; CDR3: ASSAILQGAGGYT
V: TRBV5-1; J: TRBJ1-2; D: .; CDR3: ASSLDGVTPSYGYT
V: TRBV9; J: TRBJ1-4; D: TRBD1; CDR3: ASSVRQGGEKLF
V: TRBV6-1; J: TRBJ1-6; D: .; CDR3: ASSEGAVNHNSPLH
V: TRBV27; J: TRBJ2-5; D: TRBD1; CDR3: ASSSGDRGEETQY
V: TRBV29-1; J: TRBJ1-3; D: .; CDR3: SVEERGYGSGNTIY
V: TRBV19; J: TRBJ1-5; D: .; CDR3: ASSTLGGNSNQPQH
V: TRBV12-1; J: TRBJ1-5; D: .; CDR3: ASRQKRQLSSNQPQH
V: TRBV6-2/TRBV6-3; J: TRBJ1-1; D: .; CDR3: ASSLRGRGGNTEAF
V: TRBV23-1; J: TRBJ2-3; D: TRBD1; CDR3: ASSHRDRNTDTQY
V: TRBV6-2/TRBV6-3; J: TRBJ1-2; D: .; CDR3: ASSYSGYGYT
V: TRBV7-2; J: TRBJ1-2; D: TRBD1; CDR3: ASSLVQGADYGYT
V: TRBV2; J: TRBJ1-5; D: .; CDR3: ASSVQGYNQPQH
V: TRBV9; J: TRBJ1-2; D: TRBD1; CDR3: ASSTRQGGEYGYT
V: TRBV11-2; J: TRBJ1-4; D: TRBD1; CDR3: ASSLGQGGAPNEKLF
V: TRBV7-9; J: TRBJ1-1; D: TRBD1; CDR3: ASGRDRDLTEAF
V: TRBV9; J: TRBJ1-2; D: .; CDR3: ASSVGTPGPGGYT
V: TRBV5-1; J: TRBJ2-1; D: .; CDR3: ASSLTGNNEQF
V: TRBV4-3; J: TRBJ1-2; D: .; CDR3: ASSQEQGRYGYT
V: TRBV6-5; J: TRBJ1-3; D: .; CDR3: ASSYPQGQGNTIY
V: TRBV5-1; J: TRBJ1-1; D: TRBD1; CDR3: ASSPRSTGGVEAF
V: TRBV5-8; J: TRBJ2-2; D: TRBD1; CDR3: ASSNPGQVWANTGELF
V: TRBV10-3; J: TRBJ1-1; D: TRBD1; CDR3: AISYRGPNTEAF
V: TRBV27; J: TRBJ2-7; D: .; CDR3: ASAPTQVPSSYEQY
V: TRBV5-4; J: TRBJ1-1; D: .; CDR3: ASRSLGVDTEAF
V: TRBV6-5; J: TRBJ1-4; D: .; CDR3: ASSYSRVGEKLF
V: TRBV21-1; J: TRBJ1-1; D: .; CDR3: ASSKNRELFTEAF
V: TRBV27; J: TRBJ2-1; D: TRBD2; CDR3: ASSSGGTNEQF